Sequencing of this T cell receptor beta chain was carried out in a study of Ad26.COV2.S vaccination and SARS-CoV-2 variants. Turning to the study itself: The vaccine Ad26.COV2.S was put into the muscle once, or twice with 56 days between.

Study-level results: Assessments of TCR breadth and depth may have underestimated the total T cell responses. Placebo recipients showed lower spike-specific TCR breadth than vaccinees.

The assay was immunoSEQ multiplex PCR, and TCRdb's table has in-frame clones only and misses some. The repertoire holds about 440,000 clones, with roughly 89% as singletons. This clone was detected only once. Its antigen is unidentified. The treatment was: about 20 received Ad26.COV2.S at low or high dose, single or two shots; about five received placebo; per-sample allocation not given. Day 63 following the first vaccine or placebo injection was when the samples were taken. An Ad26 vector was used to express Wuhan-strain SARS-CoV-2 spike as the vaccine. V lost 1 base and J 4 bases, leaving 14 bases between the germline ends. The CDR3 is 16 amino acids. Germline V CDR1 and CDR2: MDHEN, SYDVKM.

This specimen was peripheral blood, taken in a trial of Ad26.COV2.S vaccine versus placebo. This TCR was sampled from a person aged 18-65 years who received the Ad26.COV2.S COVID-19 vaccine or a placebo. This chain connects TRBV28 to TRBJ1-5; unclear D gene. The DNA of the CDR3 is TGTGCCAGCAGTTTATACTCGGGCGGCCTGAATCAGCCCCAGCATTTT. This codes for CASSLYSGGLNQPQHF.